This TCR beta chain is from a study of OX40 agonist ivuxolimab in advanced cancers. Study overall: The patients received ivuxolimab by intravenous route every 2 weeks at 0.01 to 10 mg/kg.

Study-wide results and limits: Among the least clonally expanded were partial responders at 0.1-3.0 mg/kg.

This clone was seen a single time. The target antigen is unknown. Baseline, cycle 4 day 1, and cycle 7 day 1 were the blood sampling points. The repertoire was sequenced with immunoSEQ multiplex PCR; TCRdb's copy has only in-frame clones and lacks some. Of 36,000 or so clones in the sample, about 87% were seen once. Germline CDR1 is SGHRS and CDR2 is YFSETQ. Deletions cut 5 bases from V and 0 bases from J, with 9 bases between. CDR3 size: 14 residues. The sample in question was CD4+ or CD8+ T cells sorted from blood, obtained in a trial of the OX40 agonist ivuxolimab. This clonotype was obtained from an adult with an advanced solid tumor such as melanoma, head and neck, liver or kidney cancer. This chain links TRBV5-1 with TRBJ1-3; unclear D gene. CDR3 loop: CASRTSFSGNTIYF. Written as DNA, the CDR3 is TGCGCCAGCAGGACGAGTTTCTCTGGAAACACCATATATTTT.